The sequence of this TCR beta chain was determined in a study of T cells in Graves' hyperthyroidism and ophthalmopathy. Study-wide results and limits: Blood also held most thyroid clonotypes expanded beyond 0.001.

V lost 0 bases and J 2 bases, leaving 8 bases between the germline ends. In germline, CDR1 is LGHDT, CDR2 YNNKEL (reference sequence). The CDR3 is made up of 15 amino acids. TCR beta CDR3 regions were amplified from RNA. HTBI primers were employed in a first-round RT-PCR of the TCR CDR3. Each CDR3 protein gets one entry after TCRdb re-called the multiplex PCR reads with MiXCR. Of approximately 700,000 distinct CDR3 sequences listed, about 15% are singletons. At least ten counts were recorded for this clonotype. Antigen: not known. The authors deemed Graves' hyperthyroidism stable absent ophthalmopathy progression within 18 months. Not enrolled were patients with uncontrolled infection, other autoimmune disease, pregnancy or lactation. Clinical symptoms, serum thyroxine and TRAb, thyroid ultrasound and orbital computed tomography were used for the diagnoses.

This TCR was sampled from a man aged 18 to 30 with Graves' hyperthyroidism. The chain is built from TRBV3-1 and TRBJ1-5, with D unresolved. The sequencing sample was made of blood. CDR3 nucleotide sequence: TGTGCCAGCAGCCAAGACTCCGCTGGCAATCAGCCCCAGCATTTT. Its translation is CASSQDSAGNQPQHF.